The rows below give T cell receptor beta chains drawn from one sample of a study of identifying expanded T cells in peripheral blood. The repertoire was sequenced with immunoSEQ multiplex PCR; TCRdb's copy has only in-frame clones and lacks some. The table records over 75,000 clones, 70% to 90% of them present only once. Sequenced material: blood. Receptors originate from a person aged 18-70 years in good health. The CDR3 runs from the conserved cysteine through the conserved F or W. D genes are given only for firm matches. Size values are once, few and many counts, or a class for expanded clones, and some rows have none.

size: -
J: TRBJ2-2
V: TRBV6-5
D: -
CDR3: CASSWTYTGELFF
DNA: TGTGCCAGCAGTTGGACCTACACCGGGGAGCTGTTTTTT

size: -
J: TRBJ2-3
V: TRBV6-4
D: TRBD2
CDR3: CASSNSAGGSTDTQYF
DNA: TGTGCCAGCAGTAACTCCGCGGGGGGGTCTACAGATACGCAGTATTTT

size: -
J: TRBJ2-1
V: TRBV5-4
D: TRBD2
CDR3: CASSFKLTSGSDNEQFF
DNA: TGTGCCAGCAGCTTTAAACTGACTAGCGGGTCAGACAATGAGCAGTTCTTC

size: -
J: TRBJ1-5
V: TRBV4-1
D: -
CDR3: CASSPGQANQPQHF
DNA: TGCGCCAGCAGCCCCGGACAAGCGAATCAGCCCCAGCATTTT

size: -
J: TRBJ2-5
V: TRBV2
D: TRBD2
CDR3: CASSEGLDRETQYF
DNA: TGTGCCAGCAGTGAGGGACTAGACCGAGAGACCCAGTACTTC

size: -
J: TRBJ2-3
V: TRBV6-4
D: -
CDR3: CASSERGAEDTQYF
DNA: TGTGCCAGCAGTGAGAGGGGCGCAGAAGATACGCAGTATTTT

size: -
J: TRBJ2-1
V: TRBV10-2
D: -
CDR3: CASSEARKSSYNEQFF
DNA: TGCGCCAGCAGTGAGGCTAGAAAGAGCTCCTACAATGAGCAGTTCTTC

size: -
J: TRBJ1-5
V: TRBV28
D: TRBD1
CDR3: CASSGATGPPNQPQHF
DNA: TGTGCCAGCAGTGGGGCGACAGGGCCCCCCAATCAGCCCCAGCATTTT

size: -
J: TRBJ1-3
V: TRBV5-6
D: TRBD1
CDR3: CASSATGVNTIYF
DNA: TGTGCCAGCAGCGCGACAGGGGTGAACACCATATATTTT

size: -
J: TRBJ2-1
V: TRBV5-4
D: -
CDR3: CASSFRYEQFF
DNA: TGTGCCAGCAGCTTTCGGTATGAGCAGTTCTTC

size: -
J: TRBJ2-2
V: TRBV19
D: TRBD2
CDR3: CASSKGYSGGNTGELFF
DNA: TGTGCCAGTAGTAAGGGGTATAGCGGGGGGAACACCGGGGAGCTGTTTTTT

size: once
J: TRBJ1-1
V: TRBV20-1
D: TRBD1
CDR3: CKGTGNTEAFF
DNA: TGCAAGGGGACAGGGAACACTGAAGCTTTCTTT

size: -
J: TRBJ2-1
V: TRBV28
D: TRBD2
CDR3: CASSSRYLLLTSGRTNEQFF
DNA: TGTGCCAGCAGTTCCCGATACCTCTTACTCACTAGCGGGAGAACGAATGAGCAGTTCTTC

size: -
J: TRBJ1-2
V: TRBV25-1
D: -
CDR3: CASSVGGRGTYGYTF
DNA: TGTGCCAGCAGTGTGGGGGGCCGGGGTACTTATGGCTACACCTTC

size: -
J: TRBJ2-1
V: TRBV5-8
D: TRBD1
CDR3: CASSWALITGGLYNEQFF
DNA: TGTGCCAGCAGCTGGGCACTTATTACAGGGGGCCTCTACAATGAGCAGTTCTTC

size: -
J: TRBJ2-1
V: TRBV9
D: -
CDR3: CASSDGPGSSYNEQFF
DNA: TGTGCCAGCAGCGATGGGCCCGGGAGCTCCTACAATGAGCAGTTCTTC

size: -
J: TRBJ2-1
V: TRBV27
D: -
CDR3: CASSLVLDASSEQFF
DNA: TGTGCCAGCAGTTTAGTACTTGATGCGTCTAGTGAGCAGTTCTTC

size: -
J: TRBJ2-3
V: TRBV4-3
D: -
CDR3: CTSSRGGATDTQYF
DNA: TGCACCAGCAGCCGAGGGGGGGCCACAGATACGCAGTATTTT

size: -
J: TRBJ1-4
V: TRBV6-1
D: TRBD1
CDR3: CASSEWAGGDEKLFF
DNA: TGTGCCAGCAGTGAATGGGCAGGGGGCGATGAAAAACTGTTTTTT

size: once
J: TRBJ2-7
V: TRBV5-1
D: -
CDR3: CASSLAGGGRYEQYF
DNA: TGCGCCAGCAGCTTGGCCGGGGGAGGCAGGTACGAGCAGTACTTC

size: -
J: TRBJ2-2
V: TRBV6-1
D: -
CDR3: CASSVSVGSGTGELFF
DNA: TGTGCCAGCAGTGTTTCGGTGGGATCGGGGACCGGGGAGCTGTTTTTT

size: -
J: TRBJ2-7
V: TRBV10-3
D: -
CDR3: CAISESQTYEQYF
DNA: TGTGCCATCAGTGAGTCGCAAACCTACGAGCAGTACTTC

size: once
J: TRBJ1-5
V: TRBV4-2
D: -
CDR3: CASSFGAGDQPQHF
DNA: TGTGCCAGCAGCTTTGGGGCAGGGGATCAGCCCCAGCATTTT

size: -
J: TRBJ1-1
V: TRBV28
D: -
CDR3: CASSLSYRFNTEAFF
DNA: TGTGCCAGCAGTTTATCCTACAGGTTTAACACTGAAGCTTTCTTT

size: -
J: TRBJ2-7
V: TRBV7-9
D: TRBD2
CDR3: CASSLESSGYEQYF
DNA: TGTGCCAGCAGCTTAGAGTCTAGCGGGTACGAGCAGTACTTC

size: -
J: TRBJ1-1
V: TRBV27
D: -
CDR3: CASSLGEGGEEAFF
DNA: TGTGCCAGCAGTTTGGGTGAAGGGGGAGAGGAAGCTTTCTTT

size: -
J: TRBJ1-2
V: TRBV27
D: -
CDR3: CASSYGYTF
DNA: TGTGCCAGCTCGTATGGCTACACCTTC

size: -
J: TRBJ2-3
V: TRBV25-1
D: -
CDR3: CASSWDAFTDTQYF
DNA: TGTGCCAGCAGTTGGGACGCCTTCACAGATACGCAGTATTTT

size: -
J: TRBJ2-7
V: TRBV2
D: -
CDR3: CASTAFRGEQYF
DNA: TGTGCCAGCACGGCCTTTCGGGGCGAGCAGTACTTC

size: -
J: TRBJ1-1
V: TRBV23-1
D: -
CDR3: CVGRRGTMNTEAFF
DNA: TGCGTCGGCCGACGAGGGACGATGAACACTGAAGCTTTCTTT

size: -
J: TRBJ2-1
V: TRBV7-9
D: -
CDR3: CASSLPSTRVEQFF
DNA: TGTGCCAGCAGCCTCCCATCGACGCGGGTTGAGCAGTTCTTC

size: -
J: TRBJ2-3
V: TRBV27
D: -
CDR3: CASSLGLSTDTQYF
DNA: TGTGCCAGCAGTTTGGGGCTAAGCACAGATACGCAGTATTTT

size: -
J: TRBJ1-5
V: TRBV28
D: -
CDR3: CASSLQGRRQPQHF
DNA: TGTGCCAGCAGTTTACAGGGGAGACGTCAGCCCCAGCATTTT

size: -
J: TRBJ2-5
V: TRBV9
D: TRBD2
CDR3: CASSVGLAGGFGETQYF
DNA: TGTGCCAGCAGCGTCGGACTAGCGGGAGGGTTCGGGGAGACCCAGTACTTC

size: -
J: TRBJ2-5
V: TRBV9
D: TRBD2
CDR3: CASSVDPAGGQETQYF
DNA: TGTGCCAGCAGCGTGGACCCCGCGGGGGGGCAGGAGACCCAGTACTTC

size: -
J: TRBJ2-1
V: TRBV6-4
D: -
CDR3: CASSDSGVNEQFF
DNA: TGTGCCAGCAGTGACTCGGGGGTCAATGAGCAGTTCTTC

size: -
J: TRBJ1-2
V: TRBV5-4
D: -
CDR3: CASSLIGDYGYTF
DNA: TGTGCCAGCAGCTTGATAGGGGACTATGGCTACACCTTC

size: -
J: TRBJ2-1
V: TRBV28
D: -
CDR3: CASRESRTDFYNEQFF
DNA: TGTGCCAGCAGAGAATCCCGGACAGATTTCTACAATGAGCAGTTCTTC

size: -
J: TRBJ2-5
V: TRBV9
D: TRBD2
CDR3: CASSPGLAGGGGETQYF
DNA: TGTGCCAGCAGCCCGGGACTAGCGGGGGGAGGGGGGGAGACCCAGTACTTC

size: -
J: TRBJ1-1
V: TRBV6-5
D: TRBD1
CDR3: CASRGTGIGTEAFF
DNA: TGTGCCAGCAGGGGGACAGGGATAGGCACTGAAGCTTTCTTT

size: -
J: TRBJ2-5
V: TRBV18
D: TRBD1
CDR3: CASSPPGGETQYF
DNA: TGTGCCAGCTCACCCCCAGGGGGAGAGACCCAGTACTTC

size: -
J: TRBJ2-3
V: TRBV10-3
D: -
CDR3: CAISGGKEGLTDTQYF
DNA: TGTGCCATCAGTGGGGGTAAAGAAGGGCTCACAGATACGCAGTATTTT

size: -
J: TRBJ2-1
V: TRBV4-1
D: TRBD2
CDR3: CASSLQRGPYNEQFF
DNA: TGCGCCAGCAGCCTACAGCGGGGCCCTTACAATGAGCAGTTCTTC

size: -
J: TRBJ2-3
V: TRBV14
D: -
CDR3: CASSQDTWTAADFITDTQYF
DNA: TGTGCCAGCAGCCAAGATACGTGGACAGCAGCCGATTTTATCACAGATACGCAGTATTTT

size: -
J: TRBJ2-5
V: TRBV4-1
D: TRBD1
CDR3: CASSPYRGVETQYF
DNA: TGCGCCAGCAGCCCCTACAGGGGCGTGGAGACCCAGTACTTC

size: -
J: TRBJ2-3
V: TRBV7-2
D: -
CDR3: CASSLEGGNTQYF
DNA: TGTGCCAGCAGCTTAGAAGGAGGTAATACGCAGTATTTT

size: -
J: TRBJ2-7
V: TRBV28
D: TRBD1
CDR3: CASNIYRSRDRDSYEQYF
DNA: TGTGCCAGCAATATTTATCGCAGTCGGGACAGGGATTCCTACGAGCAGTACTTC

size: -
J: TRBJ1-2
V: TRBV7-3
D: -
CDR3: CASSLEAGYNYGYTF
DNA: TGTGCCAGCAGCTTAGAGGCAGGGTACAACTATGGCTACACCTTC

size: -
J: TRBJ1-2
V: TRBV7-9
D: -
CDR3: CASSFETNYGYTF
DNA: TGTGCCAGCAGCTTCGAGACTAACTATGGCTACACCTTC

size: -
J: TRBJ1-5
V: TRBV5-6
D: TRBD1
CDR3: CASSFWGTVNQPQHF
DNA: TGTGCCAGCAGCTTCTGGGGGACAGTGAATCAGCCCCAGCATTTT

size: -
J: TRBJ1-3
V: TRBV5-4
D: -
CDR3: CASSLDLVSGNTIYF
DNA: TGTGCCAGCAGCTTGGACCTGGTCTCTGGAAACACCATATATTTT

size: -
J: TRBJ2-3
V: TRBV7-6
D: -
CDR3: CASSFGGLTDTQYF
DNA: TGTGCCAGCAGCTTCGGGGGGCTCACAGATACGCAGTATTTT

size: -
J: TRBJ1-1
V: TRBV4-2
D: TRBD1
CDR3: CASSQPGQPNTEAFF
DNA: TGTGCCAGCAGTCAACCGGGACAGCCGAACACTGAAGCTTTCTTT

size: -
J: TRBJ2-1
V: TRBV6-1
D: -
CDR3: CASSSGTVYNEQFF
DNA: TGTGCCAGCTCCTCCGGGACCGTTTACAATGAGCAGTTCTTC

size: -
J: TRBJ2-5
V: TRBV19
D: -
CDR3: CASSRGVPRETQYF
DNA: TGTGCCAGTAGTCGAGGGGTCCCCCGGGAGACCCAGTACTTC

size: -
J: TRBJ2-7
V: TRBV28
D: TRBD2
CDR3: CASRQTSGRAYEQYF
DNA: TGTGCCAGCAGACAAACTAGCGGGAGGGCCTACGAGCAGTACTTC

size: -
J: TRBJ2-7
V: TRBV5-1
D: TRBD1
CDR3: CASSTRDRGDPEQYF
DNA: TGCGCCAGCAGCACCCGGGACAGGGGGGACCCCGAGCAGTACTTC

size: -
J: TRBJ2-7
V: TRBV9
D: TRBD2
CDR3: CASSPQPIRGDYEQYF
DNA: TGTGCCAGCAGCCCACAACCCATACGGGGGGACTACGAGCAGTACTTC

size: -
J: TRBJ1-1
V: TRBV5-1
D: -
CDR3: CASSYGQNTEAFF
DNA: TGCGCCAGCAGCTACGGACAGAACACTGAAGCTTTCTTT

size: -
J: TRBJ1-2
V: TRBV5-1
D: TRBD1
CDR3: CASSFGWTGENGYTF
DNA: TGCGCCAGCAGCTTCGGGTGGACAGGGGAAAATGGCTACACCTTC